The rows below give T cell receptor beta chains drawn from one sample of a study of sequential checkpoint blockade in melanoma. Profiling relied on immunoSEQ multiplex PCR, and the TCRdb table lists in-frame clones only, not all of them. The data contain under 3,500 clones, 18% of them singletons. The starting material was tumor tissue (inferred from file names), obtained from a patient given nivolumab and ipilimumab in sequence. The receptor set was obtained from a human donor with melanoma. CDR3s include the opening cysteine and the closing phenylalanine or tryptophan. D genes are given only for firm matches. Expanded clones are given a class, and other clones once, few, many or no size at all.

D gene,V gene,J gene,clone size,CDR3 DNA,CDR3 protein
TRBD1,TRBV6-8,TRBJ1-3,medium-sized,TGTGCCAGCAGTTACCTCACAGGGGTTGCTGGAAACACCATATATTTT,CASSYLTGVAGNTIYF
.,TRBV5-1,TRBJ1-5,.,TGCGCCAGCAGCTTGGGAGGGATTAGCAATCAGCCCCAGCATTTT,CASSLGGISNQPQHF
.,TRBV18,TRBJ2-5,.,TGTGCCAGCTGCGTCGACAGTTGGGGGAAAGAGACCCAGTACTTC,CASCVDSWGKETQYF
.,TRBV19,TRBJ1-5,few,TGTGCCAGTAGTATAGAATCGGGCAGGCTAAATCAGCCCCAGCATTTT,CASSIESGRLNQPQHF
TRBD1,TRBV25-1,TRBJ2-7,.,TGTGCCAGCAGTGACAGGGGGCAGAGCTCCTACGAGCAGTACTTC,CASSDRGQSSYEQYF
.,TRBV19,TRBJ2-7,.,TGTGCCAGTAGCCCGTGGCAGGCTAGCTCCTACGAGCAGTACTTC,CASSPWQASSYEQYF
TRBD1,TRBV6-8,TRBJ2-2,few,TGTGCCATCAGTCGGACAGGGGGAACCGGGGAGCTGTTTTTT,CAISRTGGTGELFF
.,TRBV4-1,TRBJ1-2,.,TGCGCCAGCAGCCAACCAGGGGCGCGAGGCTACACCTTC,CASSQPGARGYTF
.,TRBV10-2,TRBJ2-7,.,TGCGCCAGCAGTGATGGGTTAAGCTCCTACGAGCAGTACTTC,CASSDGLSSYEQYF
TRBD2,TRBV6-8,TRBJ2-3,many,TGTGCCAGCAGATCAGCGGGGGGCCGCGATACGCAGTATTTT,CASRSAGGRDTQYF
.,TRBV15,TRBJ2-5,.,TGTGCCACCAGCATGGGGGGGGGCCTCCGTGAGACCCAGTACTTC,CATSMGGGLRETQYF
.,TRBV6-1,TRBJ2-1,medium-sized,TGTGCCAGCAGTGAAGGATTCAGCTCCTACAATGAGCAGTTCTTC,CASSEGFSSYNEQFF
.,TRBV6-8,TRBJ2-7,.,TGTGCCAGCAGTCCTCTAGGGGTACTTGGCTCCTACGAGCAGTACTTC,CASSPLGVLGSYEQYF
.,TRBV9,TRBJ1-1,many,TGTGCCAGCAGCGCGAGATCCCTCGGGGGGGGCGCAAGGAACACTGAAGCTTTCTTT,CASSARSLGGGARNTEAFF
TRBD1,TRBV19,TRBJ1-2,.,TGTGCCAGTAGTAATCCGGGACAGGGGACAACTAACTATGGCTACACCTTC,CASSNPGQGTTNYGYTF
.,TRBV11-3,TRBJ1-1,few,TGTGCCAGCAGCCCTGGAGGGGTGAACACTGAAGCTTTCTTT,CASSPGGVNTEAFF
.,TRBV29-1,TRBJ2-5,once,TGCAGCGTCTCCCTTGCGGGGGCTCGGGAGACCCAGTACTTC,CSVSLAGARETQYF
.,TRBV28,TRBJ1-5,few,TGTGCCAGCAATCCCTGGGGTTACCAGCCCCAGCATTTT,CASNPWGYQPQHF
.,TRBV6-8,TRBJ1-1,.,TGTGCCAGCAGTTACTTGGACACTGAAGCTTTCTTT,CASSYLDTEAFF
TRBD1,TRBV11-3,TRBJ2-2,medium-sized,TGTGCCAGCAGCTCCCGGGACAGGGGTTCCGGGGAGCTGTTTTTT,CASSSRDRGSGELFF
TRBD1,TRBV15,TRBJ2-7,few,TGTGCCACCAGGCGGGCAGGGGGTTCCGGCGAGCAGTACTTC,CATRRAGGSGEQYF
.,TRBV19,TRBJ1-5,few,TGTGCCAGTAGTATAGGGTGGAAAGAATCCCGACAGCCCCAGCATTTT,CASSIGWKESRQPQHF
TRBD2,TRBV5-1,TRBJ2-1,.,TGCGCCAGCAGCTTGGGACTAGCGGGTGACAATGAGCAGTTCTTC,CASSLGLAGDNEQFF
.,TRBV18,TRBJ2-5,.,TGTGCCAGCTCACCAGTCCTCGGGTCCCAGTACTTC,CASSPVLGSQYF
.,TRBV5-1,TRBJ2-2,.,TGCGCCAGCAGCTTGGGCACAAACGCGAACACCGGGGAGCTGTTTTTT,CASSLGTNANTGELFF
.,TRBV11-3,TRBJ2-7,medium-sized,TGTGCCAGCAGCTACACCGGGACATCATACGAGCAGTACTTC,CASSYTGTSYEQYF
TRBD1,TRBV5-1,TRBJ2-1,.,TGCGCCAGCAGCCTACAGGGGGTTAGTAATGAGCAGTTCTTC,CASSLQGVSNEQFF
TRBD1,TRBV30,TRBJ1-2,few,TGTGCCTGGAATCAGGGGGCGGACGGCTACACCTTC,CAWNQGADGYTF
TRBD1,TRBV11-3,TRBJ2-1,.,TGTGCCAGCAGCCCCTGGACAGGTACCATCAATGAGCAGTTCTTC,CASSPWTGTINEQFF
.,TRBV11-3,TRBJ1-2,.,TGTGCCAGCAGCTTAACGCCGGGGAACTATGGCTACACCTTC,CASSLTPGNYGYTF
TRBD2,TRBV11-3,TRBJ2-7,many,TGTGCCAGCAGCTTACAGCGGGGGCTCTCCTACGAGCAGTACTTC,CASSLQRGLSYEQYF
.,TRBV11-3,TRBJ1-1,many,TGTGCCAGCAGCCTCGGGGCCCTGGGGGGGTCGAACACTGAAGCTTTCTTT,CASSLGALGGSNTEAFF
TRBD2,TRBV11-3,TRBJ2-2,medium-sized,TGTGCCAGCAGCGTACTTAGCGGGAGTGTCGACACCGGGGAGCTGTTTTTT,CASSVLSGSVDTGELFF
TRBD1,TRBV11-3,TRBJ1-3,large,TGTGCCAGCAGCGCTTGGACAGGACTAACTGGAAACACCATATATTTT,CASSAWTGLTGNTIYF
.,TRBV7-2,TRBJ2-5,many,TGTGCCAGCAGCTTTTCGATCCAAGAGACCCAGTACTTC,CASSFSIQETQYF
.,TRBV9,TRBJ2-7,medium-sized,TGTGCCAGCAGCGTAGTGGGGGACTCCTACGAGCAGTACTTC,CASSVVGDSYEQYF
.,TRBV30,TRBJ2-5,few,TGTGCCTGGAGTGTACGCCAAGAGACCCAGTACTTC,CAWSVRQETQYF
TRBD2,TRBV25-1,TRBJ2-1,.,TGTGCCAGCAGTGGTTATAGCGGGAGGCACGACAATGAGCAGTTCTTC,CASSGYSGRHDNEQFF
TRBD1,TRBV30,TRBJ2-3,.,TGTGCCTGGAGGTTCCGGGACAGGGCCGCAGATACGCAGTATTTT,CAWRFRDRAADTQYF
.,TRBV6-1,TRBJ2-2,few,TGTGCCAGCAGTGAAGAAGAGGGGACGACCGGGGAGCTGTTTTTT,CASSEEEGTTGELFF
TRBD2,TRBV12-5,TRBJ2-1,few,TGTGCCAACACTAGCGGGGGGGCGACACACAATGAGCAGTTCTTC,CANTSGGATHNEQFF
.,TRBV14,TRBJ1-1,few,TGTGCCAGCAGCCAAGATATCCCTCGTGCGAACACTGAAGCTTTCTTT,CASSQDIPRANTEAFF
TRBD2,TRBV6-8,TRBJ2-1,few,TGTGCCAGGAGGCCATATGGGCTAGCGGGACCAAATGAGCAGTTCTTC,CARRPYGLAGPNEQFF
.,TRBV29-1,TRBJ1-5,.,TGCAGCGTGAGGGTAGGGCATAGCAATCAGCCCCAGCATTTT,CSVRVGHSNQPQHF
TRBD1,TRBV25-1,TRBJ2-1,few,TGTGCCAGCAGTGAGATAGGGACAGGGGGTGAGCAGTTCTTC,CASSEIGTGGEQFF
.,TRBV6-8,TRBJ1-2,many,TGTGCCAGCAGTTCGGACCTACTTTCGGGCTATGGCTACACCTTC,CASSSDLLSGYGYTF
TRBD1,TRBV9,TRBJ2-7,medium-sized,TGTGCCAGCAGGGGGACAGGGGTGACTCCCTACGAGCAGTACTTC,CASRGTGVTPYEQYF
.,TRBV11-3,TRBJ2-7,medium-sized,TGTGCCAGCAGCTTAACGACAGGTGACTCCTACGAGCAGTACTTC,CASSLTTGDSYEQYF
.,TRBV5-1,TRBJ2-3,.,TGCGCCAGCAGCTTTGCAGGGGGGTATATAGATACGCAGTATTTT,CASSFAGGYIDTQYF
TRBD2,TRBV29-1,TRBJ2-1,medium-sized,TGCAGCGACTTAGCGGGGGGACACAATGAGCAGTTCTTC,CSDLAGGHNEQFF
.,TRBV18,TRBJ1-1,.,TGTGCCAGCTCACCGAGGGGGGACCTGAACACTGAAGCTTTCTTT,CASSPRGDLNTEAFF
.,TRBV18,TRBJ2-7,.,TGTGCCAGCTCTCCAATGGGGGATAGCGAGCAGTACTTC,CASSPMGDSEQYF
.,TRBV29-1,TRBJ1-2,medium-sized,TGCAGCGCCAAGGGAGCTAGTGTCTATGGCTACACCTTC,CSAKGASVYGYTF
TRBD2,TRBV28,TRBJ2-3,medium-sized,TGTGCCAGCAGCGGGACTAGGCGACCTACAGATACGCAGTATTTT,CASSGTRRPTDTQYF
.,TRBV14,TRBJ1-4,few,TGTGCCAGCAGCCAAGTAGCAGGGTTTCGGGAAAAACTGTTTTTT,CASSQVAGFREKLFF
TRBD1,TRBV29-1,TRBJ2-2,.,TGCAGCGTTAACAGGGGACAGACCGGGGAGCTGTTTTTT,CSVNRGQTGELFF